These 6 T cell receptor beta chains came from one sample sequenced in a study of blood T cell repertoires in COVID-19 (dated by TCRdb to 2019 to 2021). The library was obtained by the immunoSEQ multiplex PCR assay. Entries here come from immuneACCESS through TCRdb and include only in-frame sequences with V and J called. Some clones fail to appear in such tables; in the studies checked, an unresolved V gene covers under half of the shortfall, and the cause of the remainder is unknown. The sample table contains about 310,000 clones; only one count was recorded for around 84% of them. The ten most abundant clones make up over 1% of the sample. The source material was peripheral blood. These receptors all come from a man in his 70s with acute or convalescent COVID-19.

This clone was observed once. The chain recombines TRBV6-6 with TRBJ2-7, with TRBD2 matching over 12 bases. Germline loops: CDR1 MNHNY, CDR2 SVGAGI (reference sequence). The CDR3 consists of 16 residues. J lost 0 bases, V lost 2 bases, and 2 bases had no gene match. The CDR3 protein is CASSYGTSGSSYEQYF. The CDR3 DNA is TGTGCCAGCAGTTACGGGACTAGCGGGTCCTCCTACGAGCAGTACTTC.

The chain recombines TRBV30 with TRBJ1-6; possible D gene TRBD1, 5 bases. Trimming took 1 base from V and 3 from J, leaving 7 bases between them. The germline V gene has CDR1 GTSNPN and CDR2 SVGIG (reference sequence). The CDR3 loop spans 14 amino acids. The CDR3 protein is CAWSETVYNSPLHF. CDR3 in DNA: TGTGCCTGGAGTGAGACAGTCTATAATTCACCCCTCCACTTT.

V is TRBV18 and J is TRBJ2-5; the D is unclear. V was clipped by 2 bases and J by 1 base, with 14 bases between them. The CDR3 covers 16 residues. Germline V gene lookup returns CDR1 KGHSH and CDR2 LQKENI. CDR3 region: CASSPDPAGLQETQYF. CDR3 bases: TGTGCCAGCTCACCAGATCCGGCAGGCCTCCAAGAGACCCAGTACTTC.

This clone appeared a single time. This sequence joins TRBV10-1 and TRBJ2-7, with TRBD1 matching 9 bases. Germline V gene lookup returns CDR1 WNHNN and CDR2 SYGVQD (reference sequence). The ends lost 5 bases at V and 5 bases at J; junction bases unmatched: 4. The CDR3 consists of 13 residues. The CDR3 sequence: CASSRTGENEQYF. CDR3 nucleotide sequence: TGCGCCAGCAGTCGGACAGGGGAGAACGAGCAGTACTTC.

The CDR3 loop is CSVDSTGELFF. The CDR3 DNA sequence: TGCAGCGTTGACTCCACCGGGGAGCTGTTTTTT. V is TRBV29-1 and J is TRBJ2-2; D is unresolved. Trimming cost V 3 bases and J 4 bases, with 3 bases left between them. The CDR3 is 11 amino acids. From germline, CDR1 is SQVTM and CDR2 ANQGSEA.

The chain is built from TRBV2 and TRBJ2-7, with 13 bases fitting TRBD2. V lost 6 bases, J lost 4 bases, and 6 bases stayed unmatched. The CDR3 covers 15 residues. CDR1 SNHLY and CDR2 FYNNEI come from the germline V gene. The CDR3 DNA follows: TGTGCCAGCAGCCAAGGGACTAGCGGGACTTACGAGCAGTACTTC. Residues: CASSQGTSGTYEQYF.